The next 26 T cell receptor beta chains were all read from a single sample in a study of control samples from healthy donors and cancer patients. The protocol was immunoSEQ multiplex PCR, while the TCRdb copy is restricted to in-frame clones and leaves out a portion. The sample carries 130,000 to 150,000 clones, approximately 92% recorded once. The sequencing sample was made of blood. All receptors come from a man aged 25-45 years in good health.

V is TRBV19 and J is TRBJ2-2, with D possibly being TRBD1 (5 bases). Trimming removed 8 bases at V and 4 bases at J, with 11 bases between. The CDR3 runs 13 residues. In germline, CDR1 is LNHDA, CDR2 SQIVND (reference sequence). The CDR3 sequence is CASLSGFTGELFF. As DNA, the CDR3 is TGTGCCAGTTTATCAGGGTTCACCGGGGAGCTGTTTTTT.

This clone was observed a single time. The chain is built from TRBV14 and TRBJ1-2; maybe TRBD1 (6 bases). The CDR3 is 14 residues long. Germline V gives CDR1 SGHDN, CDR2 FVKESK. The V end lost 2 bases, the J end lost 5 bases, and 12 bases lay between the germline ends. CDR3 nucleotides: TGTGCCAGCAGCCAAATGACAGGAGCTTATGGCTACACCTTC. It is translated as CASSQMTGAYGYTF.

The chain joins TRBV30 to TRBJ2-3; no reliable D call. Germline CDR1 and CDR2: GTSNPN and SVGIG (reference sequence). V was cut by 4 bases and J by 2 bases, with 7 bases left in between. This CDR3 region has 12 residues. The CDR3 nucleotides read TGTGCCTGGACCGGTAACACAGATACGCAGTATTTT. The encoded protein is CAWTGNTDTQYF.

This clone was counted once. This sequence joins TRBV5-4 and TRBJ2-1, with D hard to call. Germline values: CDR1 SGHNT, CDR2 YYREEE (reference sequence). The CDR3 is 14 amino acids. V lost 5 bases and J lost 6, with 15 bases in between. The CDR3 bases are TGTGCCAGCAGGACTGAGCTAAGTAGCAATGAGCAGTTCTTC. Encoded protein: CASRTELSSNEQFF.

This chain uses TRBV11-3 with TRBJ2-1, with 8 positions matching TRBD2. Germline V gene data show CDR1 as SGHNT and CDR2 as YENEEA. The CDR3 runs to 15 residues. Losses at the gene ends were 0 bases for V and 14 bases for J; bases not matched to a gene: 12. The CDR3 loop is CASSLEGTSGTTEFF. CDR3 nucleotides: TGTGCCAGCAGCTTAGAGGGCACTAGCGGCACAACAGAGTTCTTC.

This clone was found once. This chain connects TRBV2 to TRBJ1-2; D unclear. The CDR3 is made up of 15 amino acids. Germline lookup yields CDR1 SNHLY and CDR2 FYNNEI. Trimming stripped 2 bases from V and 8 bases from J, with 18 bases between. The CDR3, as DNA: TGTGCCAGCAGTGAATCTGGTCCTATGGCCGCCGGCTACACCTTC. Amino acids: CASSESGPMAAGYTF.

The chain joins TRBV29-1 to TRBJ1-1; D gene unclear. Per germline, CDR1 SQVTM and CDR2 ANQGSEA. There are 14 residues in the CDR3. V dropped 4 bases and J dropped 1 base, with 13 bases sitting between them. CDR3 region: CSVGPGPRNTEAFF. The CDR3 coding sequence is TGCAGCGTTGGACCTGGTCCAAGGAACACTGAAGCTTTCTTT. The full variable domain, rest sourced from reference TRBV29-1 and TRBJ1-1, is SAVISQKPSRDICQRGTSLTIQCQVDSQVTMMFWYRQQPGQSLTLIATANQGSEATYESGFVIDKFPISRPNLTFSTLTVSNMSPEDSSIYLCSVGPGPRNTEAFFGQGTRLTVV.

The table lists this clone with a count of one. V is TRBV19 and J is TRBJ1-2; D is uncertain. Germline V gene lookup returns CDR1 LNHDA and CDR2 SQIVND (reference sequence). This CDR3 is 14 amino acids long. V lost 8 bases, J lost 3 bases, and 16 bases lay in between. The CDR3 reads CASCNLGADYGYTF. CDR3 nucleotides: TGTGCCAGTTGTAACCTAGGAGCGGACTATGGCTACACCTTC.

The chain joins TRBV19 to TRBJ2-7, with D unresolved. The CDR3 is 13 residues long. The germline gives CDR1 LNHDA, CDR2 SQIVND (reference sequence). Deletions cut 6 bases from V and 1 base from J, with 10 bases between. The CDR3: CASRLGESYEQYF. Here the CDR3 DNA reads TGTGCCAGTAGACTTGGGGAATCCTACGAGCAGTACTTC.

This chain joins TRBV18 and TRBJ1-2; D uncertain. The CDR3 is made up of 13 amino acids. The V end lost 3 bases, the J end lost 7 bases, and 12 bases lay between the germline ends. The germline V gene encodes CDR1 KGHSH and CDR2 LQKENI. CDR3 coding DNA: TGTGCCAGCTCACCGGACCTGGCGGGTGGCTACACCTTC. This codes for CASSPDLAGGYTF. Filled out from reference TRBV18 and TRBJ1-2, the complete variable domain reads NAGVMQNPRHLVRRRGQEARLRCSPMKGHSHVYWYRQLPEEGLKFMVYLQKENIIDESGMPKERFSAEFPKEGPSILRIQQVVRGDSAAYFCASSPDLAGGYTFGSGTRLTVV.

The rearrangement uses TRBV28 and TRBJ1-5, with 7 nucleotides matching TRBD1. Germline CDR1 and CDR2: MDHEN and SYDVKM. The CDR3 is 12 residues long. The trim removed 6 bases at V and 8 bases at J, leaving 4 bases unmatched. For the CDR3, the DNA is TGTGCCAGCAGACCAGACAGGGAGCCCCAGCATTTT. This gives the protein CASRPDREPQHF.

V usage is TRBV30 and J usage is TRBJ1-5, with 9 bases that match TRBD1. The CDR3 has 13 residues. V shed 5 bases, J shed 5 bases, and the junction held 4 bases outside the gene matches. Germline loops: CDR1 GTSNPN, CDR2 SVGIG (reference sequence). The CDR3 DNA sequence: TGTGCCTGGGGACAGGGGCTCGATCAGCCCCAGCATTTT. This translates into CAWGQGLDQPQHF.

The chain carries TRBV20-1 and TRBJ2-1; D not certain. This CDR3 spans 11 amino acids. The germline V gene encodes CDR1 DFQATT and CDR2 SNEGSKA (reference sequence). Trimming pared 6 bases from V and 4 bases from J, leaving 7 bases between. The DNA for the CDR3 is TGCAGTGCCACTCATTACAATGAGCAGTTCTTC. It encodes CSATHYNEQFF.

The chain recombines TRBV2 with TRBJ2-1, with unresolved D. The CDR3 consists of 12 residues. In germline, CDR1 is SNHLY, CDR2 FYNNEI. V was shortened by 6 bases and J by 7 bases, with 10 bases between the two germline ends. The CDR3 spells CASSPTSNEQFF. The CDR3 nucleotides are TGTGCCAGCAGCCCTACTTCTAATGAGCAGTTCTTC.

This clone was counted only a few times. The J gene is TRBJ1-5, the V gene TRBV6-5; 7 bases are a match to TRBD1. Germline lookup yields CDR1 MNHEY and CDR2 SVGAGI. The trim removed 4 bases at V and 1 base at J, leaving 4 bases unmatched. The CDR3 loop spans 15 amino acids. As DNA, the CDR3 is TGTGCCAGCAGTTTGGACAGGTACAGCAATCAGCCCCAGCATTTT. Protein product: CASSLDRYSNQPQHF.

The V gene is TRBV6-5, the J gene TRBJ2-7; no clear D gene. V shed 8 bases and J shed 5 bases, with 13 bases lying between them. CDR1 and CDR2 from the germline V gene are MNHEY and SVGAGI. This CDR3 is built from 12 residues. CDR3 nucleotides: TGTGCCAGCTCAGTGGTTGGCCACGAGCAGTACTTC. Translated: CASSVVGHEQYF.

The V and J genes are TRBV10-2 and TRBJ1-4, with D possibly matching TRBD1 (6 bases). Germline assignment: CDR1 WSHSY and CDR2 SAAADI. This CDR3 has 15 amino acids. The DNA of the CDR3 is TGCGCAGCCCTACGGGCAGGGGAAGCTAATGAAAAACTGTTTTTT. Protein: CAALRAGEANEKLFF.

This clone was detected only once. The chain uses TRBV29-1 and TRBJ1-2, with D tentatively TRBD1 (5 bases). The CDR3 contains 12 residues. V was cut by 6 bases and J by 4 bases, with 12 bases left in between. Per the germline V gene, CDR1 is SQVTM and CDR2 is ANQGSEA. CDR3 sequence: CSVGDGGYGYTF. The CDR3, as DNA: TGCAGCGTGGGGGACGGCGGCTATGGCTACACCTTC.

The chain carries TRBV2 and TRBJ2-7; 12 bases line up with TRBD2. Germline CDR1 and CDR2: SNHLY and FYNNEI. The length of the CDR3 is 16 residues. Trimming at V came to 4 bases and at J to 5 bases, leaving 9 bases not matched to a gene. This CDR3 reads CASSVLASGRADEQYF. The DNA for the CDR3 is TGTGCCAGCAGTGTTTTGGCTAGCGGGAGGGCCGACGAGCAGTACTTC.

V is TRBV9 and J is TRBJ2-7; perhaps TRBD2 as D (6 bases). Germline loops: CDR1 SGDLS, CDR2 YYNGEE. V lost 2 bases and J lost 6, with 12 bases in between. This CDR3 region has 13 residues. The CDR3 region is CASSVISGSEQYF. DNA of the CDR3: TGTGCCAGCAGCGTGATTAGCGGCAGCGAGCAGTACTTC.

The chain links TRBV3-1 (or the pseudogene TRBV3-2) to TRBJ1-5; TRBD1 might be the D (5 bases). This CDR3 has 18 amino acids. Germline CDR1 reads LGHDT; CDR2 reads YNNKEL (reference sequence). With 4 bases removed from V and 0 bases from J, the gap between germline ends came to 19 bases. This chain's CDR3 is CASSLGAGGVNSNQPQHF. CDR3 sequence (DNA): TGTGCCAGCAGCCTAGGGGCCGGAGGAGTTAATAGCAATCAGCCCCAGCATTTT.

CDR3 DNA sequence: TGTGCCAGCAGCGTAGGGTCGAGGGTAGCGGGAGGTGGCAATGAGCAGTTCTTC. It yields the protein CASSVGSRVAGGGNEQFF. This rearrangement joins TRBV9 to TRBJ2-1; 10 bases line up with TRBD2. The CDR3 is made up of 18 amino acids. In germline, CDR1 is SGDLS, CDR2 YYNGEE. J gave up 6 bases and V 0 bases, and 12 bases lay outside the gene matches.

The chain carries TRBV5-4 and TRBJ2-3; TRBD2 is a possible D gene (6 bases). The CDR3 length is 15 residues. The germline V gene has CDR1 SGHNT and CDR2 YYREEE (reference sequence). V shed 4 bases and J shed 1 base, with 13 bases lying between them. Written as DNA, the CDR3 is TGTGCCAGCAGCCCCGGGACTTATCGCACAGATACGCAGTATTTT. This gives the protein CASSPGTYRTDTQYF. Supplemented by reference TRBV5-4 and TRBJ2-3, the full variable domain reads ETGVTQSPTHLIKTRGQQVTLRCSSQSGHNTVSWYQQALGQGPQFIFQYYREEENGRGNFPPRFSGLQFPNYSSELNVNALELDDSALYLCASSPGTYRTDTQYFGPGTRLTVL.

The V call is TRBV18, the J call TRBJ1-5; 7 bases line up with TRBD1. The germline CDR1 and CDR2 sequences are KGHSH and LQKENI. Germline trimming cut 3 bases from V and 3 bases from J; bases unmatched to any gene: 5. This CDR3 contains 15 residues. In DNA, the CDR3 is TGTGCCAGCTCACCCACAGGGGTTGACAATCAGCCCCAGCATTTT. This codes for CASSPTGVDNQPQHF.

The CDR3 DNA follows: TGTGCCAGCAGCCCCCAGCAGGGAGCTAACTATGGCTACACCTTC. Protein product: CASSPQQGANYGYTF. The chain couples TRBV7-2 to TRBJ1-2; D is perhaps TRBD1 (5 bases). V was trimmed by 5 bases and J by 0 bases, leaving 13 bases between them. This CDR3 has 15 amino acids. Germline loops: CDR1 SGHTA, CDR2 FQGNSA.

The rearrangement links TRBV12-3 or TRBV12-4 to TRBJ2-2; D is ambiguous. The CDR3 has 11 amino acids. V was clipped by 3 bases and J by 8 bases, with 4 bases between them. The CDR3 spells CASSFAGELFF. In DNA form, the CDR3 reads TGTGCCAGCAGTTTCGCGGGGGAGCTGTTTTTT.